The 12 T cell receptor beta chains presented below share a single source sample, sequenced in a study of blood T cell repertoires in COVID-19 (dated by TCRdb to about 2020). Libraries were built with the immunoSEQ multiplex PCR assay. The immuneACCESS repertoire file appears here via TCRdb, limited to in-frame rearrangements. These files lack a portion of the clones; in checked studies, under half of the deficit traces to unresolved V genes, and the cause of the others is not known. A total of around 110,000 clones appear in this sample, about 89% of them only once. The ten largest account for 4.5% to 6% of the sample. The sample was peripheral blood. These receptors originate from a man aged 35 to 55 with active or convalescent COVID-19.

The chain is built from TRBV23-1 and TRBJ2-7, with a possible D match to TRBD2 (5 bases). TRBV23-1 is an open reading frame whose function is uncertain. The CDR3 totals 15 residues. V was shortened by 3 bases and J by 0 bases, with 12 bases between the two germline ends. CDR3 DNA: TGCGCCAGCAGTCAGAATCGGGGAATCTCCTACGAGCAGTACTTC. It specifies CASSQNRGISYEQYF.

The chain employs TRBV7-3 and TRBJ2-3; a weak D match, TRBD1 (6 bases). The germline gives CDR1 SGHTA, CDR2 FQGTGA. The CDR3 is 13 residues long. Trimming removed 8 bases from V and 6 bases from J, with 15 bases in between. Written as DNA, the CDR3 is TGTGCCAGCCAGGGGTCAGGGATGGATACGCAGTATTTT. Its protein product is CASQGSGMDTQYF.

This rearrangement joins TRBV5-6 to TRBJ1-4; the D is unclear. Germline V gene data show CDR1 as SGHDT and CDR2 as YYEEEE. The V end lost 0 bases, the J end lost 6 bases, and 15 bases lay between the germline ends. This CDR3 has 16 residues. The CDR3 coding sequence is TGTGCCAGCAGCTTGGCCGGGTCCTCAAAGGATGAAAAACTGTTTTTT. Its protein product is CASSLAGSSKDEKLFF. The whole variable domain, remainder taken from reference TRBV5-6 and TRBJ1-4, is DAGVTQSPTHLIKTRGQQVTLRCSPKSGHDTVSWYQQALGQGPQFIFQYYEEEERQRGNFPDRFSGHQFPNYSSELNVNALLLGDSALYLCASSLAGSSKDEKLFFGSGTQLSVL.

Comments on this clone: In the same sample, other DNA sequences code for this CDR3. The chain recombines TRBV5-6 with TRBJ2-3; unclear D gene. V was clipped by 0 bases and J by 6 bases, with 5 bases between them. This CDR3 is 12 amino acids long. The V gene's germline CDR1 is SGHDT and CDR2 YYEEEE. CDR3 in amino acids: CASSLGADTQYF. The CDR3 DNA follows: TGTGCCAGCAGCTTGGGAGCGGATACGCAGTATTTT. The variable domain in full, completed from reference TRBV5-6 and TRBJ2-3, reads DAGVTQSPTHLIKTRGQQVTLRCSPKSGHDTVSWYQQALGQGPQFIFQYYEEEERQRGNFPDRFSGHQFPNYSSELNVNALLLGDSALYLCASSLGADTQYFGPGTRLTVL.

This clone was counted a single time. The rearrangement links TRBV11-2 to TRBJ2-1, with 9 positions matching TRBD2. CDR3 length: 15 residues. Germline V lookup: CDR1 SGHAT, CDR2 FQNNGV. J was trimmed by 12 bases and V by 5 bases; bases with no gene match: 14. CDR3 residues: CASSARLADAIGQFF. The CDR3 DNA reads TGTGCCAGCAGCGCAAGACTAGCGGATGCCATTGGGCAGTTCTTC. The full variable domain, completed using reference TRBV11-2 and TRBJ2-1, is EAGVAQSPRYKIIEKRQSVAFWCNPISGHATLYWYQQILGQGPKLLIQFQNNGVVDDSQLPKDRFSAERLKGVDSTLKIQPAKLEDSAVYLCASSARLADAIGQFFGPGTRLTVL.

This chain joins TRBV9 and TRBJ1-2, with D perhaps matching TRBD1 (5 bases). The germline V gene has CDR1 SGDLS and CDR2 YYNGEE. V lost 7 bases and J 0 bases, leaving 10 bases between the germline ends. The CDR3 extends over 13 amino acids. In nucleotides, the CDR3 is TGTGCCAGCTCGACAGCAGCTAACTATGGCTACACCTTC. This encodes CASSTAANYGYTF.

The chain couples TRBV10-2 to TRBJ2-7, with 7 bases matching TRBD2. CDR3 size: 15 residues. Trimming at V came to 6 bases and at J to 2 bases, leaving 10 bases not matched to a gene. The V gene's germline CDR1 is WSHSY and CDR2 SAAADI. CDR3 sequence (DNA): TGCGCCAGCAGGGAGAGGGCTAGCGGTACCTACGAGCAGTACTTC. Its protein product is CASRERASGTYEQYF.

V and J are TRBV18 and TRBJ2-7, with 8 nucleotides matching TRBD2. The trim removed 0 bases at V and 3 bases at J, leaving 7 bases unmatched. This CDR3 is built from 16 residues. Germline CDR1 reads KGHSH; CDR2 reads LQKENI. As DNA, the CDR3 is TGTGCCAGCTCACCACCGAGGAGCGGGAGATACTACGAGCAGTACTTC. Amino acids: CASSPPRSGRYYEQYF. Variable domain in full (rest from reference TRBV18 and TRBJ2-7): NAGVMQNPRHLVRRRGQEARLRCSPMKGHSHVYWYRQLPEEGLKFMVYLQKENIIDESGMPKERFSAEFPKEGPSILRIQQVVRGDSAAYFCASSPPRSGRYYEQYFGPGTRLTVT.

This rearrangement joins TRBV6-2 or TRBV6-3 to TRBJ2-7; perhaps TRBD1 as D (5 bases). The germline CDR1 and CDR2 sequences are MNHEY and SVGEGT. Trimming removed 2 bases from V and 2 bases from J, with 16 bases in between. The CDR3 is made up of 16 amino acids. As DNA, the CDR3 is TGTGCCAGCAGTTACCGCAGGGCAGCCCCAACCTACGAGCAGTACTTC. Translation gives CASSYRRAAPTYEQYF.

The chain uses TRBV7-3 and TRBJ2-7, with D possibly matching TRBD2 (6 bases). The CDR3 has 12 residues. Between the trimmed V and J ends, which lost 2 bases and 6 bases, there was a span of 8 bases. Germline V gene data show CDR1 as SGHTA and CDR2 as FQGTGA. The CDR3 nucleotides are TGTGCCAGCAGCTTAGCTAGCGCCGAGCAGTACTTC. Translation: CASSLASAEQYF.

V usage is TRBV4-2 and J usage is TRBJ2-1; 8 positions match TRBD2. V trimming: 1 base; J trimming: 10 bases; junction bases outside the gene matches: 0. CDR1 and CDR2 from the germline V gene are LGHNA and YNFKEQ. This CDR3 is built from 12 residues. This CDR3 reads CASSQGLAEQFF. CDR3 sequence (DNA): TGTGCCAGCAGCCAAGGACTAGCGGAGCAGTTCTTC.

This chain uses TRBV5-1 with TRBJ2-5; TRBD2 matches at 13 bases. V gave up 4 bases and J gave up 5 bases; unmatched junction bases: 8. Germline-derived CDR1 and CDR2 are SGHRS and YFSETQ. The CDR3 contains 16 residues. CDR3 coding DNA: TGCGCCAGCAGCCCCGAGACTAGCGGGAGGAGCGAGACCCAGTACTTC. Translated, it gives CASSPETSGRSETQYF.